This passage covers 3 T cell receptor beta chains from one sample sequenced in a study of cytomegalovirus exposure and HLA in healthy donors. Clones were read by immunoSEQ multiplex PCR, and TCRdb kept only the in-frame ones, dropping some. In the table there are roughly 140,000 clones, around nine tenths of which are singletons. Specimen: PBMCs. The receptors derive from a woman aged 18-35 years in good health and CMV-seropositive.

The chain is built from TRBV19 and TRBJ2-1; possibly TRBD2 for D (6 bases). The V end was cut by 2 bases, the J end by 0 bases, with 14 bases between. This CDR3 region has 17 residues. Germline CDR1 LNHDA, CDR2 SQIVND (reference sequence). CDR3 sequence reads: CASSIRLGGTSYNEQFF. Here the CDR3 DNA reads TGTGCCAGTAGTATACGGTTGGGGGGAACCTCCTACAATGAGCAGTTCTTC. The full variable domain, with the rest looked up from reference TRBV19 and TRBJ2-1, is DGGITQSPKYLFRKEGQNVTLSCEQNLNHDAMYWYRQDPGQGLRLIYYSQIVNDFQKGDIAEGYSVSREKKESFPLTVTSAQKNPTAFYLCASSIRLGGTSYNEQFFGPGTRLTVL.

CDR3 coding DNA: TGTGCCAGCAGCTTAGATACTGCAGGATGGGCCTACGAGCAGTACTTC. Its protein is CASSLDTAGWAYEQYF. The rearrangement uses TRBV11-2 and TRBJ2-7; D is unclear. The CDR3 is made up of 16 amino acids. The V gene's germline CDR1 is SGHAT and CDR2 FQNNGV. V lost 0 bases and J lost 2, with 14 bases in between.

The chain couples TRBV4-3 to TRBJ2-1; 9 positions match TRBD2. V lost 3 bases to trimming and J lost 3 bases; unmatched junction nucleotides: 9. From germline, CDR1 is LGHNA and CDR2 YSLEER. The CDR3 extends over 17 amino acids. CDR3 nucleotides: TGCGCCAGCAGCCAGGCAGTGGGCGGGAGGGGCTACAATGAGCAGTTCTTC. Translated, it gives CASSQAVGGRGYNEQFF.